This TCR beta chain was sequenced for a study of blood T cell repertoires in COVID-19. Study as a whole: Acute and convalescent COVID-19 specimens originated in the United States, Italy and Spain. The cDNA or gDNA used as material had been derived from T cells, B-cell-depleted T cells, or PBMCs.

Per the germline V gene, CDR1 is SGHDT and CDR2 is YYEEEE. This CDR3 has 14 residues. J gave up 4 bases and V 3 bases, and 5 bases lay outside the gene matches. The Seattle patients joined while their infection was active and were tracked longitudinally afterward. Original analysis: Nucleated cell number was recorded as an estimate derived from reference gene primer amplification. Assay used: immunoSEQ multiplex PCR; TCRdb lists only in-frame clones, some missing. The V and J calls and clone size are taken from that table; D and trimming were inferred from the DNA. The sample consists of approximately 170,000 clones, less than 90% of them appearing once.

This TCR was sampled from a woman between 65 and 79 years old with COVID-19, enrolled during active disease. V usage is TRBV5-6 and J usage is TRBJ2-5, with 8 bases that match TRBD1. Material for sequencing was peripheral blood. In DNA form, the CDR3 reads TGTGCCAGCAGCTCGGACAGGGTTCGAGAGACCCAGTACTTC. Amino acids: CASSSDRVRETQYF.